The T cell receptor (beta chain) described here comes from a study of ipilimumab plus nivolumab after autologous stem cell transplantation. Overall study: The DLBCL group included primary refractory and relapsed cases.

Germline assignment: CDR1 MNHNY and CDR2 SVGAGI (reference sequence). V was pared by 7 bases and J by 4 bases, with 16 bases between. The CDR3 runs 14 residues. Assay used: immunoSEQ multiplex PCR; TCRdb lists only in-frame clones, some missing. The repertoire holds some 9,800 clones, 78% seen once, with approximately 8.2% in the top ten. Starting 14 to 28 days after autologous transplant, ipilimumab 1 mg/kg was given. Dosing: nivolumab 3 mg/kg IV, weeks 1, 4, 7, 10, then every two weeks to week 26. This receptor was obtained from a male donor with diffuse large B-cell lymphoma. The source material was PBMCs, sampled in a trial of ipilimumab plus nivolumab as post-transplant consolidation. The V and J genes are TRBV6-6 and TRBJ1-2; the D is unclear. The CDR3 reads CASISLREGYGYTF. The CDR3 DNA reads TGTGCCAGCATCTCCTTGCGCGAAGGCTATGGCTACACCTTC.